The clone carrying this T cell receptor beta chain was counted only a few times. The CDR3 loop spans 15 amino acids. Per germline, CDR1 SGDLS and CDR2 YYNGEE. Trimming removed 0 bases from V and 6 bases from J; junction bases left unmatched: 4. The sample comes from a study of blood T cell repertoires in COVID-19. As for the study in general: Sources were T cells, B-cell-depleted T cells, or PBMCs; the material itself was cDNA or gDNA.

Sequencing was performed with immunoSEQ multiplex PCR; in TCRdb, only in-frame clones are kept and a portion is missing. The sample lists about 190,000 clones; 70% to 90% were seen once. The receptor comes from a woman aged 40 to 50 who had recovered from COVID-19. Sequencing was done on a sample of peripheral blood. The chain employs TRBV9 and TRBJ2-3, with 10 positions matching TRBD2. In DNA, the CDR3 is TGTGCCAGCAGCGTAGAAGCAGCGGGAGGGGATACGCAGTATTTT. Protein: CASSVEAAGGDTQYF.